These 29 T cell receptor beta chains came from one sample sequenced in a study of T cell changes during pregnancy in multiple sclerosis. The table came from immunoSEQ multiplex PCR; TCRdb's copy has only in-frame clones and leaves some out. This repertoire shows some 97,000 clones, approximately 94% found once; its top ten account for 0.7% to 0.9%. The material sequenced was peripheral blood, taken before pregnancy. Source of these receptors: a female donor with multiple sclerosis, enrolled in a pregnancy study.

V gene TRBV9 combines with J gene TRBJ2-5, with TRBD2 matching over 7 bases. CDR3 length: 15 residues. V shed 2 bases and J 5 bases; nucleotides not matched to a gene: 9. CDR1 and CDR2 (germline): SGDLS, YYNGEE. Here the CDR3 DNA reads TGTGCCAGCAGCGTCGGGGCCGGGGGGAGGGAGACCCAGTACTTC. It is translated as CASSVGAGGRETQYF.

The chain's CDR3 is CASSQEASYSYEQYF. As DNA, the CDR3 is TGCGCCAGCAGCCAAGAGGCCAGTTACTCCTACGAGCAGTACTTC. V usage is TRBV4-1 and J usage is TRBJ2-7, with D hard to call. Germline loops: CDR1 MGHRA, CDR2 YSYEKL. The CDR3 has 15 amino acids. Trimming stripped 0 bases from V and 0 bases from J, with 9 bases between.

This chain links TRBV5-4 with TRBJ2-2; 11 bases are a match to TRBD2. This CDR3 contains 17 residues. CDR1 is SGHNT, CDR2 YYREEE, per germline (reference sequence). The V and J ends lost 0 bases and 5 bases, in that order; junction bases with no gene match: 6. CDR3 DNA sequence: TGTGCCAGCAGCTTGGCTAGCGGGGGGTTTGTAACCGGGGAGCTGTTTTTT. Amino acid sequence: CASSLASGGFVTGELFF.

This chain joins TRBV29-1 and TRBJ2-7, with a possible D match to TRBD1 (5 bases). CDR3 length: 13 amino acids. From germline, CDR1 is SQVTM and CDR2 ANQGSEA. V lost 1 base and J 5 bases, leaving 12 bases between the germline ends. The CDR3, as DNA: TGCAGCGTTGAAGGGACAAGGAATGACGAGCAGTACTTC. Encoded protein: CSVEGTRNDEQYF.

The chain employs TRBV5-4 and TRBJ2-5; TRBD2 might be the D (7 bases). The germline V gene has CDR1 SGHNT and CDR2 YYREEE (reference sequence). The V and J ends lost 4 bases and 9 bases respectively, with 13 bases between them. The CDR3 is 12 residues long. CDR3 protein: CASSIGGAAQYF. The CDR3 DNA reads as TGTGCCAGCAGCATTGGGGGGGCCGCCCAGTACTTC.

CDR3 nucleotide sequence: TGTGCCAGCAGCTTGGGAGGTTGGACAGGGAACACTGAAGCTTTCTTT. It translates to CASSLGGWTGNTEAFF. The genes are TRBV7-2 and TRBJ1-1, with TRBD1 identical over 7 bases. Germline CDR1 and CDR2: SGHTA and FQGNSA. With V trimmed by 3 bases and J by 1 base, 8 bases remained unmatched. CDR3 length: 16 amino acids.

With respect to this clone: The junction and the germline gene differ at one end; a read error may be behind it. The rearrangement joins TRBV28 to TRBJ2-7; no reliable D call. The CDR3 runs to 12 residues. Per the germline V gene, CDR1 is MDHEN and CDR2 is SYDVKM. CDR3 bases: TGTGCCAGCACCACACCCCCTTACGAGCGGTACTTC. This sequence encodes CASTTPPYERYF.

Turning to this clone: Other nucleotide sequences in the sample specify the same CDR3. V is TRBV5-1 and J is TRBJ2-5; 8 bases align to TRBD1. The CDR3 runs to 15 residues. The V and J ends lost 0 bases and 2 bases, in that order; junction bases with no gene match: 3. The germline gives CDR1 SGHRS, CDR2 YFSETQ. The CDR3 coding sequence is TGCGCCAGCAGCTTGGCAAGGACAGGGCAAGAGACCCAGTACTTC. Translation: CASSLARTGQETQYF.

The chain combines TRBV7-6 with TRBJ1-1; 11 bases agree with TRBD1. V shed 1 base and J 4 bases; nucleotides not matched to a gene: 2. This CDR3 has 15 residues. Germline loops: CDR1 SGHVS, CDR2 FNYEAQ. This CDR3 reads CASSLGGTGGTEAFF. The DNA of the CDR3 is TGTGCCAGCAGCTTAGGGGGGACAGGGGGCACTGAAGCTTTCTTT.

The V call is TRBV5-6, the J call TRBJ2-1; 11 bases map to TRBD1. Germline CDR1 SGHDT, CDR2 YYEEEE. The CDR3 is 15 amino acids. V was pared by 3 bases and J by 5 bases, with 4 bases of the junction left unmatched. As DNA, the CDR3 is TGTGCCAGCAGCTGGGGGGACAGGGGGAACAATGAGCAGTTCTTC. The encoded protein is CASSWGDRGNNEQFF.

The V and J genes are TRBV28 and TRBJ2-5; 8 bases are a match to TRBD1. Germline V gene data show CDR1 as MDHEN and CDR2 as SYDVKM. The ends lost 5 bases at V and 4 bases at J; junction bases unmatched: 15. The CDR3 is made up of 17 amino acids. The CDR3 region has the DNA TGTGCCAGCAGTATAGGCGCCGGGACAGGTTTTCTAGAGACCCAGTACTTC. This codes for CASSIGAGTGFLETQYF. Together with reference TRBV28 and TRBJ2-5, the CDR3 gives the full variable domain: DVKVTQSSRYLVKRTGEKVFLECVQDMDHENMFWYRQDPGLGLRLIYFSYDVKMKEKGDIPEGYSVSREKKERFSLILESASTNQTSMYLCASSIGAGTGFLETQYFGPGTRLLVL.

This chain links TRBV19 with TRBJ1-1, with 7 positions matching TRBD1. This CDR3 is built from 16 residues. Germline-derived CDR1 and CDR2 are LNHDA and SQIVND (reference sequence). Trimming took 3 bases from V and 1 from J; bases not matched to a gene: 8. CDR3 DNA: TGTGCCAGTAGTATTCCTCAGGACAGGCGGAACACTGAAGCTTTCTTT. Amino acids: CASSIPQDRRNTEAFF.

The rearrangement joins TRBV5-4 to TRBJ2-3, with 16 bases fitting TRBD2. CDR3 length: 16 amino acids. The germline V gene has CDR1 SGHNT and CDR2 YYREEE (reference sequence). The junction had 3 bases not matched to a gene; V was cut back by 3 bases and J by 5 bases. CDR3 loop: CASSSGTSGRVDTQYF. Written as DNA, the CDR3 is TGTGCCAGCAGCTCCGGGACTAGCGGGAGGGTAGATACGCAGTATTTT.

This chain connects TRBV2 to TRBJ1-1, with 8 bases lining up with TRBD1. V gave up 2 bases and J gave up 4 bases; unmatched junction bases: 6. Per the germline V gene, CDR1 is SNHLY and CDR2 is FYNNEI. The CDR3 sequence is 15 residues long. The CDR3: CASSETQGAFTEAFF. The CDR3 DNA is TGTGCCAGCAGTGAAACCCAGGGGGCTTTCACTGAAGCTTTCTTT.

This chain joins TRBV29-1 and TRBJ2-2; TRBD1 agrees at 7 bases. Germline V gives CDR1 SQVTM, CDR2 ANQGSEA. The CDR3 has 15 amino acids. The V gene end was trimmed by 1 base and the J gene end by 6 bases; junction bases not matched to a gene: 8. CDR3 residues: CSVEVRGRIAGELFF. In nucleotides, the CDR3 is TGCAGCGTTGAAGTTAGGGGGCGCATCGCCGGGGAGCTGTTTTTT.

The rearrangement links TRBV6-5 to TRBJ2-7, with TRBD2 matching 7 bases. The J segment lost 5 bases and the V segment lost 6 bases, leaving 13 bases of the junction unmatched. Germline V gives CDR1 MNHEY, CDR2 SVGAGI. This CDR3 contains 15 residues. CDR3 amino acids: CASSFALADLNEQYF. The CDR3 DNA follows: TGTGCCAGCAGCTTCGCGCTAGCGGACCTGAACGAGCAGTACTTC.

V usage is TRBV18 and J usage is TRBJ2-5; D is possibly TRBD1 (5 bases). Trimming cost V 2 bases and J 2 bases, with 6 bases left between them. CDR1 is KGHSH and CDR2 is LQKENI in the germline V gene. This CDR3 is built from 13 residues. This chain's CDR3 is CASSPRQQETQYF. The CDR3 nucleotides read TGTGCCAGCTCACCAAGACAGCAAGAGACCCAGTACTTC.

The chain combines TRBV6-1 with TRBJ2-1; tentative D call: TRBD2 (5 bases). The V gene's germline CDR1 is MNHNS and CDR2 SASEGT. V dropped 7 bases and J dropped 9 bases, with 10 bases sitting between them. The CDR3 totals 11 residues. CDR3 sequence (DNA): TGTGCCAGCACCGAGGGTGGTGAGCAGTTCTTC. It is translated as CASTEGGEQFF.

The V gene is TRBV27, the J gene TRBJ2-3; no clear D gene. Trimming took 6 bases from V and 3 from J, leaving 13 bases between them. There are 14 residues in the CDR3. Germline V CDR1 and CDR2: MNHEY, SMNVEV (reference sequence). The CDR3 bases are TGTGCCAGCAGCCCCCAGACCGGGACAGATACGCAGTATTTT. This translates into CASSPQTGTDTQYF.

The chain carries TRBV28 and TRBJ1-5, with TRBD1 identical over 8 bases. CDR1 is MDHEN and CDR2 is SYDVKM in the germline V gene. The trim removed 6 bases at V and 5 bases at J, leaving 3 bases unmatched. The CDR3 consists of 13 residues. The CDR3 DNA sequence: TGTGCCAGCAGGAAACAGGGGGATCAGCCCCAGCATTTT. Amino acids: CASRKQGDQPQHF.

V and J are TRBV29-1 and TRBJ2-7, with D perhaps matching TRBD2 (5 bases). Between the trimmed V and J ends, which lost 1 base and 4 bases, there was a span of 17 bases. Germline V gene data show CDR1 as SQVTM and CDR2 as ANQGSEA. This CDR3 is built from 15 residues. CDR3 protein: CSVEGSSGITYEQYF. In DNA form, the CDR3 reads TGCAGCGTTGAAGGGAGCTCGGGGATCACGTACGAGCAGTACTTC.

CDR3 nucleotides: TGTGCCAGCAGCTTAACAAGTAACACTGAAGCTTTCTTT. Translating gives CASSLTSNTEAFF. The chain has TRBV11-2 and TRBJ1-1; D unclear. CDR3 size: 13 residues. Trimming cost V 2 bases and J 2 bases, with 6 bases left between them. Germline-derived CDR1 and CDR2 are SGHAT and FQNNGV.

The chain is built from TRBV5-1 and TRBJ2-7; 10 positions agree with TRBD2. CDR3 size: 13 residues. J was trimmed by 4 bases and V by 5 bases; bases with no gene match: 3. Germline V gene lookup returns CDR1 SGHRS and CDR2 YFSETQ. The CDR3 reads CASREAGGYEQYF. DNA of the CDR3: TGCGCCAGCAGAGAAGCGGGGGGGTACGAGCAGTACTTC.

This chain's CDR3 is CAWSATSGRATDTQYF. For the CDR3, the DNA is TGTGCCTGGAGTGCTACTAGCGGGAGGGCCACAGATACGCAGTATTTT. The V call is TRBV30, the J call TRBJ2-3; 13 bases agree with TRBD2. The germline gives CDR1 GTSNPN, CDR2 SVGIG (reference sequence). This CDR3 is built from 16 residues. Trimming cost V 1 base and J 2 bases; bases outside gene matches: 3. The full variable domain, its missing parts supplied by reference TRBV30 and TRBJ2-3, is SQTIHQWPATLVQPVGSPLSLECTVEGTSNPNLYWYRQAAGRGLQLLFYSVGIGQISSEVPQNLSASRPQDRQFILSSKKLLLSDSGFYLCAWSATSGRATDTQYFGPGTRLTVL.

The genes are TRBV21-1 and TRBJ2-7; the listed D gene, TRBD2, was not tested against the DNA. TRBV21-1 is annotated as a pseudogene. The CDR3 is 14 amino acids. DNA of the CDR3: TGTGCCAGCAGCAAAAGCCTCCCGGGGATGGAGCAGTACTTC. Its translation: CASSKSLPGMEQYF.

V is TRBV7-2 and J is TRBJ1-4; tentatively, D is TRBD1 (6 bases). Deletions cut 4 bases from V and 7 bases from J, with 19 bases between. This CDR3 is built from 16 residues. Germline CDR1 reads SGHTA; CDR2 reads FQGNSA. In DNA form, the CDR3 reads TGTGCCAGCAGCTCCCTCTTGGGGGGAGGGGGTGAAAAACTGTTTTTT. As protein: CASSSLLGGGGEKLFF.

The V gene is TRBV5-4, the J gene TRBJ2-7; perhaps TRBD1 as D (6 bases). V shed 4 bases and J shed 0 bases, with 8 bases lying between them. The CDR3 is made up of 13 amino acids. CDR1 and CDR2 (germline): SGHNT, YYREEE (reference sequence). The CDR3 DNA sequence: TGTGCCAGCAGCCCGGACAGCTCCTACGAGCAGTACTTC. Translated, it gives CASSPDSSYEQYF.

DNA for the CDR3: TGCGCCAGCAGTGAGGACTTAAAGCCCCAGCATTTT. Protein product: CASSEDLKPQHF. The gene calls are TRBV10-1 and TRBJ1-5; D is undetermined. CDR1 and CDR2 (germline): WNHNN, SYGVQD (reference sequence). The V and J ends lost 2 bases and 8 bases respectively, with 7 bases between them. This CDR3 has 12 amino acids.

The V and J genes are TRBV29-1 and TRBJ1-2, with a tentative D call TRBD1 (6 bases). The CDR3 is made up of 12 amino acids. The V gene's germline CDR1 is SQVTM and CDR2 ANQGSEA. With 0 bases removed from V and 9 bases from J, the gap between germline ends came to 11 bases. The CDR3 region is CSVEDTGLRYTF. The CDR3 nucleotides read TGCAGCGTTGAAGACACAGGGCTTCGCTACACCTTC.